This T cell receptor (beta chain) is drawn from a study of a mutant IDH1 vaccine in newly diagnosed glioma. Turning to the study itself: Patients were started on vaccination 4-6 weeks after radiotherapy alone, or with temozolomide cycles. Averaging approximately 40 years of age, treated patients were roughly 60% male and about 38% female. Earlier treatment was radiotherapy, temozolomide, or both, with most getting both. Whole-study findings and limits: Vaccine-induced immune responses were detected in over 90% of patients.

Data came from immunoSEQ multiplex PCR; TCRdb stores just in-frame clones and leaves some out. Altogether about 46,000 clones are present, 85% to 95% being singletons, with the ten largest covering roughly 2.4%. Note on this clone: The antigen is unknown.

Regarding time point: week 35, safety follow-up. Doses consisted of 300 ug of mutant IDH1 20-mer peptide each, paired with topical imiquimod. The CDR3 is 14 amino acids. Germline V gene sequence: CDR1 WNHNN, CDR2 SYGVQD (reference sequence). Trimming took off 6 bases at V and 2 bases at J, with 10 bases between the two ends. The clonotype was recovered from a man aged 45-65 years with glioma. V usage is TRBV10-1 and J usage is TRBJ2-2, with D possibly TRBD2 on 6 matching bases. Source: PBMCs, taken from a glioma patient whose treatment included an IDH1 peptide vaccine. The CDR3 reads CASRAGLNTGELFF. The CDR3, as DNA: TGCGCCAGCAGGGCGGGACTTAACACCGGGGAGCTGTTTTTT.